This T cell receptor (beta chain) comes out of a study of T cells after yellow fever vaccination. Study-wide results and limits: Primary-vaccination clones mostly resurfaced post-booster (about 96% CD4, more than 85% CD8).

This CDR3 contains 14 residues. The V segment lost 6 bases and the J segment 4 bases; nucleotides outside the gene matches: 10. Per germline, CDR1 DFQATT and CDR2 SNEGSKA (reference sequence). This clonotype was found many times. Its matching antigen is unknown. Each CDR3 protein is one row after TCRdb ran MiXCR on the 5' RACE reads. In the table there are hundreds of thousands of distinct CDR3 sequences, about 12% of which are singletons. This rearrangement joins TRBV20-1 to TRBJ2-5, with TRBD2 identical over 8 bases. The sample consisted of PBMCs, taken on the day of the yellow fever booster vaccination. This clonotype was obtained from a man younger than 45 who received the YFV17D yellow fever vaccine. In DNA, the CDR3 is TGCAGTGCCTCTCAGGGACTAGGGGGAGAGACCCAGTACTTC. Its protein product is CSASQGLGGETQYF.